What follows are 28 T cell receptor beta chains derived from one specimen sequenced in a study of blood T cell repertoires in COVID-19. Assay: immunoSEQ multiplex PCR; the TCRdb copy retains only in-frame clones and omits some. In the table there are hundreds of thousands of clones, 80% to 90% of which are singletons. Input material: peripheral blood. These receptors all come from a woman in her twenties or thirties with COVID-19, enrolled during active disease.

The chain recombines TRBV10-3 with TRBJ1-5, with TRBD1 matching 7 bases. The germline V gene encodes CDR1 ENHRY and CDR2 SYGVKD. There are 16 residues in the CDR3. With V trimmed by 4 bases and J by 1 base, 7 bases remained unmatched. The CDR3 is CAISGDSHYSNQPQHF. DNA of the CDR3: TGTGCCATCAGTGGGGACAGCCACTACAGCAATCAGCCCCAGCATTTT.

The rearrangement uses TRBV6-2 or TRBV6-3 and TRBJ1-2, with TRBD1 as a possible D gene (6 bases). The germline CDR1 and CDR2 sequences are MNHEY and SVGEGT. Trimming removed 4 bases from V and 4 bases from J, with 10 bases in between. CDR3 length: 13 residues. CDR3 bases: TGTGCCAGCAGTTTCGACAGGCCCTATGGCTACACCTTC. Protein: CASSFDRPYGYTF.

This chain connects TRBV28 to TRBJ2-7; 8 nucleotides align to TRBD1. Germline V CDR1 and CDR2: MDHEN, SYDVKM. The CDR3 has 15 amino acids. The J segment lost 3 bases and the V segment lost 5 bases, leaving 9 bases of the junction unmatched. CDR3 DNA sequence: TGTGCCAGCAGTCCCCAAGGGACAGGAAACTACGAGCAGTACTTC. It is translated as CASSPQGTGNYEQYF.

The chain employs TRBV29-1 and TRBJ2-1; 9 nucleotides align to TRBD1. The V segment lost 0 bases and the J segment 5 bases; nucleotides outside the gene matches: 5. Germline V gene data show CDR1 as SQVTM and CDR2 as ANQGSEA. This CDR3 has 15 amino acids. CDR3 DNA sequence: TGCAGCGTTGAAGATCGTAGGGACAGGGACAATGAGCAGTTCTTC. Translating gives CSVEDRRDRDNEQFF.

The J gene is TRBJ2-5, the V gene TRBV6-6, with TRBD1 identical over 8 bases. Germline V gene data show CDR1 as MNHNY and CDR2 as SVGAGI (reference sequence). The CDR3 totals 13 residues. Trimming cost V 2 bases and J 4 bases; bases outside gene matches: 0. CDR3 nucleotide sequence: TGTGCCAGCAGTTACGGGACAGGAGAGACCCAGTACTTC. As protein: CASSYGTGETQYF.

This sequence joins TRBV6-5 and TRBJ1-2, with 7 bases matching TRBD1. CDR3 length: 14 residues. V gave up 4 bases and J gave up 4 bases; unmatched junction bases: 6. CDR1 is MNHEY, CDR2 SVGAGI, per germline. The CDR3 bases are TGTGCCAGCAGTTTAGGGACAGATTTCTATGGCTACACCTTC. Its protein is CASSLGTDFYGYTF.

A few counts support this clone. The CDR3 nucleotides read TGTGCCAGCAGTTACTGGATCCCCGGAGACAATGAGCAGTTCTTC. Encoded protein: CASSYWIPGDNEQFF. The rearrangement joins TRBV6-6 to TRBJ2-1, with D unresolved. This CDR3 spans 15 amino acids. Germline assignment: CDR1 MNHNY and CDR2 SVGAGI (reference sequence). Trimming removed 1 base from V and 5 bases from J, with 12 bases in between.

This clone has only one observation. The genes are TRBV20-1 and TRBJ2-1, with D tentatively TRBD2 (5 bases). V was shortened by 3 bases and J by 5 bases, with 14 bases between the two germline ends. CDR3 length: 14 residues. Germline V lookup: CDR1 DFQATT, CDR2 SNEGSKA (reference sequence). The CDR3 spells CSASRGGPDNEQFF. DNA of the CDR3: TGCAGTGCTAGTAGAGGCGGGCCTGACAATGAGCAGTTCTTC.

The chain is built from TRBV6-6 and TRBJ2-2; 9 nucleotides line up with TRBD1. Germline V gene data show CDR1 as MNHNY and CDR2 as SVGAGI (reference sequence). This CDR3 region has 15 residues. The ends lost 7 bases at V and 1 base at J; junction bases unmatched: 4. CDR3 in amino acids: CASTPGQGNTGELFF. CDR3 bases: TGTGCCAGCACCCCGGGACAGGGGAACACCGGGGAGCTGTTTTTT.

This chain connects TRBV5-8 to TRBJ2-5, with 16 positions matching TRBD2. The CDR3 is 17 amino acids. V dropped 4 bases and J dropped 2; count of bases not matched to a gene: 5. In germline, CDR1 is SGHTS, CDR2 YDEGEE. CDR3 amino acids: CASSPGLAGGRQETQYF. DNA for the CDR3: TGTGCCAGCAGCCCGGGACTAGCGGGGGGGCGGCAAGAGACCCAGTACTTC.

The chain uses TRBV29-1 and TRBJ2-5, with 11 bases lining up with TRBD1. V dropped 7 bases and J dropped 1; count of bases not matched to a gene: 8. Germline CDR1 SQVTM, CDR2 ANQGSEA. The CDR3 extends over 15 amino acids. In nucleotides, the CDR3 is TGCAGCGCCGAAGGGACAGGGGGATTCCAAGAGACCCAGTACTTC. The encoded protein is CSAEGTGGFQETQYF.

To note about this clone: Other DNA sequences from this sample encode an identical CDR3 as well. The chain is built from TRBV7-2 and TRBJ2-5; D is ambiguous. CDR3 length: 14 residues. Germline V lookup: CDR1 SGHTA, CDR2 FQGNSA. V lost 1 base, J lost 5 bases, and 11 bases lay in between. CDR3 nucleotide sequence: TGTGCCAGCAGCTTAGTAGTGTCGAGGGAGACCCAGTACTTC. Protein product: CASSLVVSRETQYF.

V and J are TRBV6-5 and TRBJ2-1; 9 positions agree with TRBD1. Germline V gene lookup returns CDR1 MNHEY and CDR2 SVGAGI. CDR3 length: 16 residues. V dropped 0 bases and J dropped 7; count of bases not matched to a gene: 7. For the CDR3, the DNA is TGTGCCAGCAGTTACTCTCTACAGGGGGCGGGTAATGAGCAGTTCTTC. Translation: CASSYSLQGAGNEQFF.

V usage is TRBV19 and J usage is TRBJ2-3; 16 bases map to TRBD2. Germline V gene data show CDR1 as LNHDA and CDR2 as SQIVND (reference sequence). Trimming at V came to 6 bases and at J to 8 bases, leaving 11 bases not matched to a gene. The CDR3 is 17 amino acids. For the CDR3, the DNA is TGTGCCAGTAGCCCCCAGCCGGGACTAGCGGGAGGGGGTACGCAGTATTTT. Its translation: CASSPQPGLAGGGTQYF.

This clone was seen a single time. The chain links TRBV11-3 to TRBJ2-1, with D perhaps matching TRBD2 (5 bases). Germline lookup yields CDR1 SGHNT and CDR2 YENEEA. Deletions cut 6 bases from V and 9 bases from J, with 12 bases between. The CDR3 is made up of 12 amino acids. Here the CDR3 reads CASSEGHGEQFF. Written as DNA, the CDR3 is TGTGCCAGCAGTGAGGGTCATGGTGAGCAGTTCTTC.

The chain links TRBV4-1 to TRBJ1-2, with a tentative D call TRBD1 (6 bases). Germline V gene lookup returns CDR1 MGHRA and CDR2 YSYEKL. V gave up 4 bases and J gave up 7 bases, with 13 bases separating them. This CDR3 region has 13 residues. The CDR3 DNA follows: TGCGCCAGCAGCCGAGCAGGGGTGGGTGGCTACACCTTC. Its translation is CASSRAGVGGYTF.

For the CDR3, the DNA is TGTGCCAGCAGTTTTGTCTCCGTGGCGGGGGGTACTACAGATACGCAGTATTTT. It is translated as CASSFVSVAGGTTDTQYF. This chain uses TRBV27 with TRBJ2-3; the match to TRBD2 covers 8 bases. The CDR3 consists of 18 residues. After removal of 3 bases from V and 3 bases from J, the junction contained 14 bases not matched to a gene. Per germline, CDR1 MNHEY and CDR2 SMNVEV (reference sequence).

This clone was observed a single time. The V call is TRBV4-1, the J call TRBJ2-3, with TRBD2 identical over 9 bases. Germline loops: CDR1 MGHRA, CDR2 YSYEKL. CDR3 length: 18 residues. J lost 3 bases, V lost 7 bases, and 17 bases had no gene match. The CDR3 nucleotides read TGCGCCAGCAAGAGGGGTGAAGGGACTAGCCAGAGAACAGATACGCAGTATTTT. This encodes CASKRGEGTSQRTDTQYF.

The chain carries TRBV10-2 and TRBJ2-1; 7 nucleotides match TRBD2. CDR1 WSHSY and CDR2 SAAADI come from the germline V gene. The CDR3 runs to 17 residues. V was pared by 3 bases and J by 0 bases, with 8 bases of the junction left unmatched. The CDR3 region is CASSDRSRGSSYNEQFF. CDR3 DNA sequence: TGCGCCAGCAGTGATCGGTCGCGGGGGAGCTCCTACAATGAGCAGTTCTTC.

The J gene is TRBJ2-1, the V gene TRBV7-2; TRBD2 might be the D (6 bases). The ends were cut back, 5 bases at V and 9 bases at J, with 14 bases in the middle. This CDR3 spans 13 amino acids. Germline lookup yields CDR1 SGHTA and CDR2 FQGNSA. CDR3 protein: CASSETRLAEQFF. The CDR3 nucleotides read TGTGCCAGCAGCGAGACTAGGTTGGCTGAGCAGTTCTTC.

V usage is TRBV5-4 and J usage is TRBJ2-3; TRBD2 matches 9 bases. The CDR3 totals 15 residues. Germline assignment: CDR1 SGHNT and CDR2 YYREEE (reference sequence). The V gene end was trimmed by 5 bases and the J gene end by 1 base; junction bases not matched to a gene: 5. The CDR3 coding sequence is TGTGCCAGCAGTTGGACTAGCGCTGGCACAGATACGCAGTATTTT. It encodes CASSWTSAGTDTQYF.

The CDR3 bases are TGTGCCAGCAGCTCACAGGCCACGCTGTTTTTT. Translating gives CASSSQATLFF. This chain joins TRBV3-1 (or the pseudogene TRBV3-2) and TRBJ1-4; perhaps TRBD1 as D (5 bases). Germline-derived CDR1 and CDR2 are LGHDT and YNNKEL (reference sequence). CDR3 size: 11 residues. The V gene lost 5 bases and the J gene lost 14 bases, with 12 bases spanning the gap.

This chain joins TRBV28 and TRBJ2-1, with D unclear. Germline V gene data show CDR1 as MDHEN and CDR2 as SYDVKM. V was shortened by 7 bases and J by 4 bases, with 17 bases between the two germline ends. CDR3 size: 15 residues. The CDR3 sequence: CASTTFSDPYNEQFF. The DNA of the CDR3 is TGTGCCAGCACCACCTTCAGCGACCCGTACAATGAGCAGTTCTTC. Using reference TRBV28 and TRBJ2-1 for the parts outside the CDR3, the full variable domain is DVKVTQSSRYLVKRTGEKVFLECVQDMDHENMFWYRQDPGLGLRLIYFSYDVKMKEKGDIPEGYSVSREKKERFSLILESASTNQTSMYLCASTTFSDPYNEQFFGPGTRLTVL.

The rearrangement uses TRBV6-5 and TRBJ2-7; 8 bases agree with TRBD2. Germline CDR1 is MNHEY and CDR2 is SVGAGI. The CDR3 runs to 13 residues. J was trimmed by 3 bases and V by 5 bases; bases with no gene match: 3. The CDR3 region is CASSIGTSYEQYV. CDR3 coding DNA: TGTGCCAGCAGTATAGGGACTAGCTACGAGCAGTACGTC.

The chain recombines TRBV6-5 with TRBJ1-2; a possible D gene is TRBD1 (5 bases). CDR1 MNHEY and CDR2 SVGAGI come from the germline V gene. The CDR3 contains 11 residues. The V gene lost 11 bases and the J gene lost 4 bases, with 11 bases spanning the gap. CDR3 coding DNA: TGTGCCGTGCAGGGTTCCTATGGCTACACCTTC. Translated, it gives CAVQGSYGYTF.

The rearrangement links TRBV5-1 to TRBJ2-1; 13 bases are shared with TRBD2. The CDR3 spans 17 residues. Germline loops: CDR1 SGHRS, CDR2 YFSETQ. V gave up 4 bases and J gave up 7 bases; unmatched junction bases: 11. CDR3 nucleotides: TGCGCCAGCAGCAGACTAGCGGGAGGTGTCGTTGGAAATGAGCAGTTCTTC. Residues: CASSRLAGGVVGNEQFF.

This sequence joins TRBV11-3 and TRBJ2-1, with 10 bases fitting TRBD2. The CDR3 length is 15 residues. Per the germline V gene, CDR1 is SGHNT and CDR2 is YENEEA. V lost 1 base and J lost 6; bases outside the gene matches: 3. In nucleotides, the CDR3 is TGTGCCAGCAGCTTAGGGACTAGCGGAGGCAATGAGCAGTTCTTC. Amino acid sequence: CASSLGTSGGNEQFF.

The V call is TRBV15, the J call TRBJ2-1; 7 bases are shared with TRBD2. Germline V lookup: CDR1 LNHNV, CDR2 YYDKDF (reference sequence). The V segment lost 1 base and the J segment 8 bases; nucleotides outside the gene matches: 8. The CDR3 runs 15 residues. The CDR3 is CATSRVAGANHEQFF. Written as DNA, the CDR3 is TGTGCCACCAGCAGAGTGGCGGGAGCTAACCATGAGCAGTTCTTC.